One sample yielded the 32 T cell receptor beta chains listed below, sequenced in a study of cytomegalovirus exposure and HLA in healthy donors. 13 Jbeta primers and 60 Vbeta primers were used for the PCR. TCRdb's copy holds only in-frame clones and misses some; the assay was immunoSEQ multiplex PCR. The data show under 200,000 clones, around 79% seen once. What was sequenced was PBMCs. The source is a woman aged 40 to 50 in good health and CMV-seropositive.

V gene TRBV30 combines with J gene TRBJ1-3; 7 positions match TRBD1. The CDR3 consists of 16 residues. The ends lost 0 bases at V and 0 bases at J; junction bases unmatched: 5. Germline CDR1 reads GTSNPN; CDR2 reads SVGIG (reference sequence). This CDR3 is CAWSVTGENSGNTIYF. For the CDR3, the DNA is TGTGCCTGGAGTGTAACAGGGGAGAACTCTGGAAACACCATATATTTT. The full variable domain, with the rest looked up from reference TRBV30 and TRBJ1-3, is SQTIHQWPATLVQPVGSPLSLECTVEGTSNPNLYWYRQAAGRGLQLLFYSVGIGQISSEVPQNLSASRPQDRQFILSSKKLLLSDSGFYLCAWSVTGENSGNTIYFGEGSWLTVV.

CDR3 amino acids: CASSSLSTGGYTF. In nucleotides, the CDR3 is TGTGCCAGCAGCTCCCTTTCGACAGGCGGCTACACCTTC. The chain combines TRBV7-2 with TRBJ1-2, with a possible D match to TRBD1 (6 bases). Looked up from germline, CDR1 is SGHTA and CDR2 is FQGNSA. V was clipped by 4 bases and J by 8 bases, with 14 bases between them. This CDR3 comprises 13 residues.

Only one count was recorded for this clone. The chain employs TRBV6-5 and TRBJ2-7, with a weak D call TRBD2 (6 bases). Per the germline V gene, CDR1 is MNHEY and CDR2 is SVGAGI. This CDR3 has 16 amino acids. Trimming took off 2 bases at V and 4 bases at J, with 18 bases between the two ends. The chain's CDR3 is CASSYGPAGNGYEQYF. DNA of the CDR3: TGTGCCAGCAGTTACGGTCCGGCGGGAAACGGTTACGAGCAGTACTTC.

This chain joins TRBV7-2 and TRBJ2-7; 14 nucleotides line up with TRBD2. Germline CDR1 reads SGHTA; CDR2 reads FQGNSA. V lost 2 bases and J lost 4; bases outside the gene matches: 10. The CDR3 loop spans 18 amino acids. The CDR3 region is CASSLRLAGGAREYEQYF. The CDR3 bases are TGTGCCAGCAGCTTAAGACTAGCGGGGGGGGCACGGGAGTACGAGCAGTACTTC.

The gene calls are TRBV6-5 and TRBJ1-2; D is possibly TRBD1 (5 bases). Between the trimmed V and J ends, which lost 4 bases and 5 bases, there was a span of 20 bases. There are 16 residues in the CDR3. Germline V gives CDR1 MNHEY, CDR2 SVGAGI. The CDR3 bases are TGTGCCAGCAGTTCCTCTTCGTTTGACAGACCTTATGGCTACACCTTC. It translates to CASSSSSFDRPYGYTF.

The chain carries TRBV6-1 and TRBJ1-1; D is unresolved. Germline V lookup: CDR1 MNHNS, CDR2 SASEGT. The V end lost 4 bases, the J end lost 3 bases, and 12 bases lay between the germline ends. This CDR3 is 14 amino acids long. CDR3: CASSVAGRDTEAFF. CDR3 coding DNA: TGTGCCAGCAGTGTTGCGGGGAGGGACACTGAAGCTTTCTTT.

In nucleotides, the CDR3 is TGTGCCAGCAGCCCGGAGGAAGAGACCCAGTACTTC. As protein: CASSPEEETQYF. This chain joins TRBV6-4 and TRBJ2-5, with a tentative D call TRBD2 (5 bases). Germline CDR1 is MRHNA and CDR2 is SNTAGT. The ends were cut back, 6 bases at V and 3 bases at J, with 8 bases in the middle. The CDR3 covers 12 residues.

This clone was recorded once. The chain carries TRBV5-4 and TRBJ1-1; D unclear. The CDR3 runs to 13 residues. Germline lookup yields CDR1 SGHNT and CDR2 YYREEE (reference sequence). The ends were cut back, 4 bases at V and 3 bases at J, with 10 bases in the middle. Written as DNA, the CDR3 is TGTGCCAGCAGCCTGCACCAGGACACTGAAGCTTTCTTT. Translated, it gives CASSLHQDTEAFF. Drawing the rest from reference TRBV5-4 and TRBJ1-1, the complete variable domain is ETGVTQSPTHLIKTRGQQVTLRCSSQSGHNTVSWYQQALGQGPQFIFQYYREEENGRGNFPPRFSGLQFPNYSSELNVNALELDDSALYLCASSLHQDTEAFFGQGTRLTVV.

V and J are TRBV30 and TRBJ1-6; D perhaps matches TRBD1 (5 bases). Looked up from germline, CDR1 is GTSNPN and CDR2 is SVGIG (reference sequence). With 1 base removed from V and 0 bases from J, the gap between germline ends came to 7 bases. The length of the CDR3 is 15 residues. The DNA for the CDR3 is TGTGCCTGGAGTGGGGGGGGCTCCTATAATTCACCCCTCCACTTT. It encodes CAWSGGGSYNSPLHF.

The gene calls are TRBV7-6 and TRBJ1-5; D is unresolved. CDR1 SGHVS and CDR2 FNYEAQ come from the germline V gene. Trimming took 1 base from V and 5 from J, leaving 6 bases between them. CDR3 size: 13 residues. The CDR3 protein is CASSLERDQPQHF. The CDR3 coding sequence is TGTGCCAGCAGCTTAGAGAGAGATCAGCCCCAGCATTTT.

This clone was detected once. The chain is built from TRBV4-1 and TRBJ1-2, with D maybe TRBD1 (6 bases). The CDR3 loop spans 16 amino acids. The V end lost 2 bases, the J end lost 2 bases, and 15 bases lay between the germline ends. Germline V gene data show CDR1 as MGHRA and CDR2 as YSYEKL. Here the CDR3 DNA reads TGCGCCAGCAGCCAAACAAGGGGGGGGATCAACTATGGCTACACCTTC. Translated: CASSQTRGGINYGYTF.

The V and J genes are TRBV4-3 and TRBJ2-3; a weak D match, TRBD2 (6 bases). Germline CDR1 reads LGHNA; CDR2 reads YSLEER. Between the trimmed V and J ends, which lost 4 bases and 4 bases, there was a span of 21 bases. This CDR3 spans 17 amino acids. The CDR3 reads CASSRLAGLSPSDTQYF. For the CDR3, the DNA is TGCGCCAGCAGCCGCTTGGCGGGGTTATCCCCATCAGATACGCAGTATTTT.

The CDR3 reads CSVPGTGGSFTETQYF. The CDR3, as DNA: TGCAGCGTCCCCGGGACAGGTGGTTCCTTTACGGAGACCCAGTACTTC. This sequence joins TRBV29-1 and TRBJ2-5; 8 bases fit TRBD1. After removal of 6 bases from V and 5 bases from J, the junction contained 17 bases not matched to a gene. From germline, CDR1 is SQVTM and CDR2 ANQGSEA. The CDR3 has 16 amino acids.

The chain employs TRBV27 and TRBJ1-6, with a possible D match to TRBD1 (5 bases). This CDR3 comprises 15 residues. Deletions cut 3 bases from V and 4 bases from J, with 10 bases between. The V gene's germline CDR1 is MNHEY and CDR2 SMNVEV (reference sequence). The CDR3 loop is CASSLTAGYNSPLHF. Written as DNA, the CDR3 is TGTGCCAGCAGTTTGACAGCAGGTTATAATTCACCCCTCCACTTT.

The chain is built from TRBV7-9 and TRBJ2-1, with 7 bases aligning to TRBD2. Germline V gene sequence: CDR1 SEHNR, CDR2 FQNEAQ (reference sequence). The CDR3 extends over 13 amino acids. Trimming at V came to 5 bases and at J to 13 bases, leaving 11 bases not matched to a gene. CDR3 residues: CASSPSGGTRQFF. The CDR3 DNA follows: TGTGCCAGCAGCCCTTCGGGGGGAACGAGACAGTTCTTC.

The chain couples TRBV7-2 to TRBJ2-7; TRBD2 matches 13 bases. Germline V gives CDR1 SGHTA, CDR2 FQGNSA. The V and J ends lost 5 bases and 1 base, in that order; junction bases with no gene match: 5. This CDR3 has 16 amino acids. The CDR3 DNA is TGTGCCAGCAGCCGGACTAGCGGGAGCATATCCTACGAGCAGTACTTC. It codes for CASSRTSGSISYEQYF.

About this clone itself: Other DNA sequences of this sample code for an identical CDR3. Here the CDR3 DNA reads TGTGCCAGCAGCTTGGGGCAGGGCAATCAGCCCCAGCATTTT. Its translation is CASSLGQGNQPQHF. The chain uses TRBV7-9 and TRBJ1-5; D may be TRBD1 (5 bases). Trimming left V 3 bases short and J 2 bases short, with 8 bases between. This CDR3 spans 14 amino acids. Germline CDR1 and CDR2: SEHNR and FQNEAQ (reference sequence).

This clone was detected only a few times. V is TRBV4-2 and J is TRBJ1-1, with D possibly being TRBD1 (6 bases). Trimming pared 5 bases from V and 1 base from J, leaving 8 bases between. Germline assignment: CDR1 LGHNA and CDR2 YNFKEQ. There are 13 residues in the CDR3. The chain's CDR3 is CASSSTGNTEAFF. CDR3 nucleotide sequence: TGTGCCAGCAGCTCGACAGGGAACACTGAAGCTTTCTTT.

J is TRBJ2-7 and V is TRBV27; tentatively, D is TRBD1 (6 bases). The V end lost 2 bases, the J end lost 2 bases, and 7 bases lay between the germline ends. The CDR3 is made up of 13 amino acids. CDR1 is MNHEY and CDR2 is SMNVEV in the germline V gene (reference sequence). This CDR3 reads CASSLNRAYEQYF. DNA for the CDR3: TGTGCCAGCAGTTTAAACAGGGCCTACGAGCAGTACTTC.

A few counts support this clone. The chain is built from TRBV10-1 and TRBJ2-7; 9 bases are shared with TRBD2. Germline values: CDR1 WNHNN, CDR2 SYGVQD (reference sequence). V was clipped by 3 bases and J by 5 bases; unmatched bases: 8. CDR3 length equals 15 residues. The CDR3 loop is CASSESAGGRHEQYF. The CDR3 DNA is TGCGCCAGCAGTGAATCGGCGGGAGGGCGACACGAGCAGTACTTC.

V gene TRBV30 combines with J gene TRBJ1-4; D unresolved. Per germline, CDR1 GTSNPN and CDR2 SVGIG (reference sequence). The CDR3 is 13 amino acids. With 2 bases removed from V and 8 bases from J, the gap between germline ends came to 12 bases. CDR3 coding DNA: TGTGCCTGGAGTAGGAGGGAGAGGGAAAAACTGTTTTTT. Translation: CAWSRREREKLFF.

This CDR3 reads CASRTDTNQPQHF. CDR3 DNA: TGTGCCAGTCGGACAGACACCAATCAGCCCCAGCATTTT. This chain links TRBV2 with TRBJ1-5; tentatively, D is TRBD1 (6 bases). This CDR3 is 13 amino acids long. Germline CDR1 is SNHLY and CDR2 is FYNNEI. V gave up 9 bases and J gave up 3 bases, with 12 bases separating them.

The rearrangement joins TRBV29-1 to TRBJ2-3; D is perhaps TRBD1 (6 bases). Deletions cut 0 bases from V and 2 bases from J, with 12 bases between. The CDR3 is 15 amino acids. Germline V gene data show CDR1 as SQVTM and CDR2 as ANQGSEA. For the CDR3, the DNA is TGCAGCGTTGAAGAGGCCAGGGGTTTCACAGATACGCAGTATTTT. It codes for CSVEEARGFTDTQYF.

The genes are TRBV30 and TRBJ2-5; 11 bases map to TRBD1. Germline CDR1 GTSNPN, CDR2 SVGIG (reference sequence). This CDR3 has 14 amino acids. J was trimmed by 4 bases and V by 5 bases; bases with no gene match: 6. CDR3 amino acids: CAWHMDRGRETQYF. The CDR3 DNA sequence: TGTGCCTGGCATATGGACAGGGGGCGAGAGACCCAGTACTTC.

V and J are TRBV9 and TRBJ1-2; 8 bases are shared with TRBD1. This CDR3 region has 16 residues. From germline, CDR1 is SGDLS and CDR2 YYNGEE. J was trimmed by 0 bases and V by 2 bases; bases with no gene match: 6. CDR3 bases: TGTGCCAGCAGCGTTCAGTCCAGGGGGCCTAACTATGGCTACACCTTC. This codes for CASSVQSRGPNYGYTF.

V usage is TRBV7-2 and J usage is TRBJ2-3; D not certain. Germline CDR1 reads SGHTA; CDR2 reads FQGNSA. V was clipped by 4 bases and J by 1 base, with 12 bases between them. The length of the CDR3 is 15 residues. CDR3 bases: TGTGCCAGCAGCTCGCGGTTCCTTGGCACAGATACGCAGTATTTT. Protein product: CASSSRFLGTDTQYF.

The J gene is TRBJ1-4, the V gene TRBV6-5, with 7 bases fitting TRBD1. J gave up 8 bases and V 6 bases, and 12 bases lay outside the gene matches. This CDR3 has 15 amino acids. Germline assignment: CDR1 MNHEY and CDR2 SVGAGI. In nucleotides, the CDR3 is TGTGCCAGCAGCCTCAACAGGGGTGGTCCGGAAAAACTGTTTTTT. Amino acids: CASSLNRGGPEKLFF.

This rearrangement joins TRBV6-1 to TRBJ2-5, with 7 bases that match TRBD1. V gave up 4 bases and J gave up 1 base; unmatched junction bases: 6. The germline V gene has CDR1 MNHNS and CDR2 SASEGT. The CDR3 length is 15 residues. In DNA form, the CDR3 reads TGTGCCAGCAGTGTCAATACAGGGGCCCAAGAGACCCAGTACTTC. Translating gives CASSVNTGAQETQYF.

The V gene is TRBV2, the J gene TRBJ2-5, with D perhaps TRBD2 (5 bases). Germline assignment: CDR1 SNHLY and CDR2 FYNNEI. CDR3 length: 13 residues. The V and J ends lost 5 bases and 3 bases respectively, with 10 bases between them. CDR3 nucleotide sequence: TGTGCCAGCAGTCGGGAATGGGAAGAGACCCAGTACTTC. Protein: CASSREWEETQYF.

V is TRBV6-1 and J is TRBJ2-5; D may be TRBD1 (6 bases). The V and J ends lost 5 bases and 5 bases respectively, with 6 bases between them. Germline CDR1 reads MNHNS; CDR2 reads SASEGT. The CDR3 extends over 11 amino acids. The CDR3 reads CASSTGETQYF. CDR3 coding DNA: TGTGCCAGCAGTACAGGGGAGACCCAGTACTTC.

The chain combines TRBV11-2 with TRBJ2-2, with TRBD1 matching over 7 bases. The CDR3 consists of 16 residues. Looked up from germline, CDR1 is SGHAT and CDR2 is FQNNGV. Germline trimming cut 3 bases from V and 5 bases from J; bases unmatched to any gene: 9. The CDR3 DNA is TGTGCCAGCAGCTTCCGTAGGGGGCCACCAACCGGGGAGCTGTTTTTT. Its protein product is CASSFRRGPPTGELFF.

As to this clone: An end of the junction does not agree with germline; a read error may underlie this. The chain couples TRBV7-9 to TRBJ2-2, with TRBD2 matching over 7 bases. This CDR3 has 16 amino acids. Germline V lookup: CDR1 SEHNR, CDR2 FQNEAQ (reference sequence). Here the CDR3 DNA reads TGTTCCAGCAGCAACATGCAGGCGGGGGTCGGCGGGGAGCTGTTTTTT. As protein: CSSSNMQAGVGGELFF.